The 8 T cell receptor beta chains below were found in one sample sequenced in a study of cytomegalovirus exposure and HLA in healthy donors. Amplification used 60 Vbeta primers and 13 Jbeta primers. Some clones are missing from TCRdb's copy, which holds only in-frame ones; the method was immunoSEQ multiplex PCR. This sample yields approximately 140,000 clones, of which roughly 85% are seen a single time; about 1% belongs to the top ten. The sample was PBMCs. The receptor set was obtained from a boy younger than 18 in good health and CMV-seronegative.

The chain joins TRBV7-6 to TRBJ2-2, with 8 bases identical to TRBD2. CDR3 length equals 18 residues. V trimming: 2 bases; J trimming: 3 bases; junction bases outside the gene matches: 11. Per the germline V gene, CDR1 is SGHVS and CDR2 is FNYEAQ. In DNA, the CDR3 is TGTGCCAGCAGCTTATCCAGCGGTAGCGGGGCCTACACCGGGGAGCTGTTTTTT. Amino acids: CASSLSSGSGAYTGELFF.

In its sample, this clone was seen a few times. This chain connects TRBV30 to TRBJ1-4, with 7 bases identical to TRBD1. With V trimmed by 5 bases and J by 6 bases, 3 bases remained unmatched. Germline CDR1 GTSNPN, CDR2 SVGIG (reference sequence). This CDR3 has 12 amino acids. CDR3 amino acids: CAWAGGYEKLFF. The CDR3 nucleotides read TGTGCCTGGGCAGGGGGTTATGAAAAACTGTTTTTT.

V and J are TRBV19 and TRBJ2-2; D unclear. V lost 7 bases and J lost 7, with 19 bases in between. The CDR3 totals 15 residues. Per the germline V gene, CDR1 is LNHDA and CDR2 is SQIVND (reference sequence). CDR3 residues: CASIKASGHGGELFF. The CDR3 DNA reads TGTGCCAGTATAAAGGCTTCGGGTCATGGCGGGGAGCTGTTTTTT.

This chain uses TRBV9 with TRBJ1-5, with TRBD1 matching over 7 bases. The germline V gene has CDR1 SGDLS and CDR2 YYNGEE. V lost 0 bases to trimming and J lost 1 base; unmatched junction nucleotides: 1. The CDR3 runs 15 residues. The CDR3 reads CASSVGDRSNQPQHF. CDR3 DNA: TGTGCCAGCAGCGTAGGGGACAGAAGCAATCAGCCCCAGCATTTT. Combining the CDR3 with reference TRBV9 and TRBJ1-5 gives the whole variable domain DSGVTQTPKHLITATGQRVTLRCSPRSGDLSVYWYQQSLDQGLQFLIQYYNGEERAKGNILERFSAQQFPDLHSELNLSSLELGDSALYFCASSVGDRSNQPQHFGDGTRLSIL.

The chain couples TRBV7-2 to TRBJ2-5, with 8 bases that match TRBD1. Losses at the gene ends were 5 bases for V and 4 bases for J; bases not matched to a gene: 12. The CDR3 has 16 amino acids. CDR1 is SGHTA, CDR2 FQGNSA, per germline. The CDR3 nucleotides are TGTGCCAGCAGCCCTCAACTCAGGGGGCACACAGAGACCCAGTACTTC. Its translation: CASSPQLRGHTETQYF.

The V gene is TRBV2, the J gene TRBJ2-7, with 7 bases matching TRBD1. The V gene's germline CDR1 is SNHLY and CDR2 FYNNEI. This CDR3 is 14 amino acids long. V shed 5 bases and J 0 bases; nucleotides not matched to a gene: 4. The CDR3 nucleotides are TGTGCCAGCAGTAACAGGGGTCCCTCCTACGAGCAGTACTTC. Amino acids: CASSNRGPSYEQYF.

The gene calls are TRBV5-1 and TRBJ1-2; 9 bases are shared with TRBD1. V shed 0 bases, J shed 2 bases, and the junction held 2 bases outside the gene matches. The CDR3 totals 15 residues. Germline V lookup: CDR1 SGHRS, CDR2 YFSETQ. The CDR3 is CASSLEDRGNYGYTF. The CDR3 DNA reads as TGCGCCAGCAGCTTGGAGGACAGGGGAAACTATGGCTACACCTTC.

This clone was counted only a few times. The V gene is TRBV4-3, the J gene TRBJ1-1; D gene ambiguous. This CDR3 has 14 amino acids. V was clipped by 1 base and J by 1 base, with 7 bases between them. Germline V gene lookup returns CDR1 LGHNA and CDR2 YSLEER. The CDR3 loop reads CASSQGGRNTEAFF. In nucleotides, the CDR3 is TGCGCCAGCAGCCAAGGCGGGAGGAACACTGAAGCTTTCTTT.